A single sample gave rise to the 10 T cell receptor beta chains below, sequenced in a study of human T cells and chemical hapten exposure. In TCRdb, the RACE reads were re-called with MiXCR into one record per CDR3 protein. The table includes under 90,000 distinct CDR3 sequences, roughly 8.7% detected once. Time point: healthy volunteer bleed at 6 weeks. Unfractionated whole blood served as the source for total RNA extraction. The sequenced sample was whole blood. The receptors here all came from a male donor in good health. Some clones in this sample may be carry-over from other donors' samples.

The rearrangement links TRBV16 to TRBJ1-3; possibly TRBD1 for D (6 bases). Trimming stripped 4 bases from V and 0 bases from J, with 10 bases between. The germline V gene encodes CDR1 KGHSY and CDR2 FQNENV. The CDR3 runs to 15 residues. CDR3 DNA sequence: TGTGCCAGCAGCCCACGGACAGCCTCTGGAAACACCATATATTTT. This encodes CASSPRTASGNTIYF.

This clonotype has just a few counts. The chain uses TRBV20-1 and TRBJ2-1, with TRBD1 as a possible D gene (7 bases). Germline V gene lookup returns CDR1 DFQATT and CDR2 SNEGSKA (reference sequence). The CDR3 spans 15 residues. The germline V and J ends were trimmed by 0 bases and 8 bases, with 17 bases remaining between them. The CDR3: CSARDPRTGGDEQFF. CDR3 DNA sequence: TGCAGTGCTAGAGATCCTAGGACAGGAGGGGATGAGCAGTTCTTC.

This clonotype appeared many times. V usage is TRBV12-3 or TRBV12-4 and J usage is TRBJ2-7, with D perhaps TRBD1 (6 bases). There are 14 residues in the CDR3. Trimming took off 3 bases at V and 6 bases at J, with 15 bases between the two ends. CDR3 in amino acids: CASSLGRGPSEQYF. DNA for the CDR3: TGTGCCAGCAGTTTGGGCAGGGGTCCCTCCGAGCAGTACTTC.

The chain links TRBV12-3 or TRBV12-4 to TRBJ2-3; 8 nucleotides align to TRBD2. V was clipped by 3 bases and J by 5 bases; unmatched bases: 13. This CDR3 has 17 amino acids. This CDR3 reads CASSFGSSGPRKDTQYF. In DNA, the CDR3 is TGTGCCAGCAGTTTTGGTTCTAGCGGGCCCCGGAAAGATACGCAGTATTTT.

J is TRBJ2-7 and V is TRBV4-1; D unresolved. Deletions cut 0 bases from V and 6 bases from J, with 12 bases between. This CDR3 region has 14 residues. The V gene's germline CDR1 is MGHRA and CDR2 YSYEKL. The CDR3 DNA reads as TGCGCCAGCAGCCAAGAGGGCCGTCTGGGCGAGCAGTACTTC. This sequence encodes CASSQEGRLGEQYF.

This clonotype has ten or more counts. The rearrangement uses TRBV7-9 and TRBJ1-2; D uncertain. This CDR3 spans 15 amino acids. V was cut by 2 bases and J by 1 base, with 11 bases left in between. CDR1 SEHNR and CDR2 FQNEAQ come from the germline V gene (reference sequence). The CDR3 bases are TGTGCCAGCAGCTTACTGGGAGAAGTTAACTATGGCTACACCTTC. It codes for CASSLLGEVNYGYTF.

This clonotype has a handful of counts. The chain has TRBV27 and TRBJ2-3, with no clear D. CDR1 and CDR2 from the germline V gene are MNHEY and SMNVEV (reference sequence). The CDR3 is made up of 15 amino acids. Trimming cost V 10 bases and J 7 bases, with 24 bases left between them. The CDR3 protein is CATSSVPTSSNTQYF. DNA of the CDR3: TGTGCCACCAGCTCAGTCCCCACCTCCAGCAATACGCAGTATTTT.

This clonotype was counted only a few times. CDR3 sequence (DNA): TGTGCCAGCAGTCGCCCGGGACACCCAGCCAAAAACATTCAGTACTTC. This gives the protein CASSRPGHPAKNIQYF. This chain joins TRBV12-3 or TRBV12-4 and TRBJ2-4; D is possibly TRBD1 (6 bases). The CDR3 is 16 residues long. V dropped 5 bases and J dropped 0 bases, with 14 bases sitting between them.

The chain uses TRBV6-2 or TRBV6-3 and TRBJ1-6; 9 positions agree with TRBD1. The CDR3 length is 15 residues. Trimming at V came to 5 bases and at J to 11 bases, leaving 10 bases not matched to a gene. From germline, CDR1 is MNHEY and CDR2 SVGEGT. This chain's CDR3 is CASSPRTGERPPLHF. The DNA for the CDR3 is TGTGCCAGCAGTCCACGGACAGGGGAGAGGCCACCCCTCCACTTT.

The rearrangement links TRBV20-1 to TRBJ1-4; 10 bases line up with TRBD1. Per the germline V gene, CDR1 is DFQATT and CDR2 is SNEGSKA (reference sequence). CDR3 length: 14 residues. The trim removed 6 bases at V and 7 bases at J, leaving 8 bases unmatched. The CDR3 DNA follows: TGCAGTGCGCACCGGGACAGGGGAGGTGAAAAACTGTTTTTT. Translating it yields CSAHRDRGGEKLFF.